The clone carrying this TCR beta chain was detected ten times or more. MiXCR was run by TCRdb on the 5' RACE reads, yielding one entry per CDR3 protein. The sample yields some 180,000 distinct CDR3 sequences, 10% to 15% seen once. This sample was included in a study of T-cell memory formation after mild COVID-19. Germline V gene data show CDR1 as SQVTM and CDR2 as ANQGSEA. The V segment lost 7 bases and the J segment 6 bases; nucleotides outside the gene matches: 10. The CDR3 totals 14 residues. The V gene is TRBV29-1, the J gene TRBJ2-1; 9 bases match TRBD1. The receptor comes from a man aged 18-30 years who had mild COVID-19 (a few samples of this study predate the infection). Cell type and time point are not known. Sequencing input: PBMCs or a T cell subset sorted from them (not recorded which). The CDR3 coding sequence is TGCAGCGGGCCCACGGGACAGGGTTCCAATGAGCAGTTCTTC. Amino acid sequence: CSGPTGQGSNEQFF.